These T cell receptor beta chains were read from a single sample in a study of blood T cell repertoires in COVID-19. Only in-frame clones appear in the TCRdb table, and some are missing; sequencing was by immunoSEQ multiplex PCR. The sample holds hundreds of thousands of clones, roughly 85% seen once. The sequenced sample consisted of peripheral blood. These receptors originate from a human donor in a cohort sampled during active COVID-19. Each CDR3 is given with its conserved first and last residue. D genes are given only for firm matches. Rows give clone size only sometimes, using once, few, many, or a class for an expanded clone.

d_call: TRBD2
v_call: TRBV5-1
j_call: TRBJ2-1
clone_size: -
cdr3_nt: TGCGCCAGCAGCTTGGCCGGGACTAGCGCCTACAATGAGCAGTTCTTC
cdr3_aa: CASSLAGTSAYNEQFF

d_call: TRBD1
v_call: TRBV19
j_call: TRBJ1-4
clone_size: -
cdr3_nt: TGTGCCAGTGGCCCGGGACAGGGTGAAAAACTGTTTTTT
cdr3_aa: CASGPGQGEKLFF

d_call: -
v_call: TRBV5-6
j_call: TRBJ1-5
clone_size: -
cdr3_nt: TGTGCCAGCAGCGTGGGCAGAAACAATCAGCCCCAGCATTTT
cdr3_aa: CASSVGRNNQPQHF

d_call: TRBD1
v_call: TRBV14
j_call: TRBJ1-1
clone_size: -
cdr3_nt: TGTGCCAGCAGCCAAGTGAGGACAGGGACCATGAACACTGAAGCTTTCTTT
cdr3_aa: CASSQVRTGTMNTEAFF

d_call: -
v_call: TRBV4-1
j_call: TRBJ2-1
clone_size: -
cdr3_nt: TGCGCCAGCAGCATCACAGGCTTTGGGGCCTACAATGAGCAGTTCTTC
cdr3_aa: CASSITGFGAYNEQFF

d_call: TRBD2
v_call: TRBV4-2
j_call: TRBJ2-1
clone_size: few
cdr3_nt: TGTGCCAGCAGCCAAGTATCCAGCGGGGCGTCCTACAATGAGCAGTTCTTC
cdr3_aa: CASSQVSSGASYNEQFF

d_call: -
v_call: TRBV10-2
j_call: TRBJ1-1
clone_size: -
cdr3_nt: TGCGCCAGTAAGACGGGACAAGTGTACACTGAAGCTTTCTTT
cdr3_aa: CASKTGQVYTEAFF

d_call: -
v_call: TRBV19
j_call: TRBJ2-3
clone_size: -
cdr3_nt: TGTGCCAGTAGACTCGGGGGCACAGATACGCAGTATTTT
cdr3_aa: CASRLGGTDTQYF

d_call: -
v_call: TRBV5-4
j_call: TRBJ1-1
clone_size: -
cdr3_nt: TGTGCCAGCAGCTTGGTAGGGGCGAACACTGAAGCTTTCTTT
cdr3_aa: CASSLVGANTEAFF

d_call: -
v_call: TRBV20-1
j_call: TRBJ2-7
clone_size: -
cdr3_nt: TGCAGTGCTAGTGCCGTCATACCGGGACAACCGACCTACGAGCAGTACTTC
cdr3_aa: CSASAVIPGQPTYEQYF

d_call: -
v_call: TRBV12-3/TRBV12-4
j_call: TRBJ1-5
clone_size: -
cdr3_nt: TGTGCCAGCAGTCGACAGGATCAGCCCCAGCATTTT
cdr3_aa: CASSRQDQPQHF

d_call: -
v_call: TRBV27
j_call: TRBJ1-5
clone_size: -
cdr3_nt: TGTGCCAGCAGTTCAGGTTTTAGCAATCAGCCCCAGCATTTT
cdr3_aa: CASSSGFSNQPQHF

d_call: TRBD2
v_call: TRBV10-3
j_call: TRBJ2-7
clone_size: -
cdr3_nt: TGTGCCATCAGTGAATCCAGCGGGGGCTACGAGCAGTACTTC
cdr3_aa: CAISESSGGYEQYF

d_call: -
v_call: TRBV12-5
j_call: TRBJ2-1
clone_size: -
cdr3_nt: TGTGCTAGTGGTTTGGTAGGAAGGCAAGCGTACAATGAGCAGTTCTTC
cdr3_aa: CASGLVGRQAYNEQFF

d_call: TRBD1
v_call: TRBV7-9
j_call: TRBJ2-7
clone_size: -
cdr3_nt: TGTGCCAGCAGCTTACCAGGGGGCCCCGAGCAGTACTTC
cdr3_aa: CASSLPGGPEQYF

d_call: -
v_call: TRBV5-1
j_call: TRBJ1-3
clone_size: once
cdr3_nt: TGCGCCAGCAGCCCGCCTAACTCTGGAAACACCATATATTTT
cdr3_aa: CASSPPNSGNTIYF

d_call: -
v_call: TRBV11-2
j_call: TRBJ2-7
clone_size: -
cdr3_nt: TGTGCCAGCAGCTTAGCCGGGTCAGGGCTCGAGCAGTACTTC
cdr3_aa: CASSLAGSGLEQYF

d_call: TRBD2
v_call: TRBV19
j_call: TRBJ2-5
clone_size: -
cdr3_nt: TGTGCCAGTAGTGGGCAGCGGGGGCTTGGGTTGACGGAGACCCAGTACTTC
cdr3_aa: CASSGQRGLGLTETQYF

d_call: -
v_call: TRBV6-1
j_call: TRBJ1-1
clone_size: -
cdr3_nt: TGTGCCAGCAGTGAAAGAGCCAGGGGCACTGAAGCTTTCTTT
cdr3_aa: CASSERARGTEAFF

d_call: TRBD1
v_call: TRBV5-1
j_call: TRBJ2-1
clone_size: -
cdr3_nt: TGCGCCAGCAGCGTGGGACAGGGGACGACCTCCTACAATGAGCAGTTCTTC
cdr3_aa: CASSVGQGTTSYNEQFF

d_call: -
v_call: TRBV27
j_call: TRBJ2-1
clone_size: -
cdr3_nt: TGTGCCAGCAGTTTAGGCCGTACCTACAATGAGCAGTTCTTC
cdr3_aa: CASSLGRTYNEQFF

d_call: -
v_call: TRBV12-5
j_call: TRBJ2-5
clone_size: -
cdr3_nt: TGTGCTAGTGGTCGCGTAGAGACCCAGTACTTC
cdr3_aa: CASGRVETQYF

d_call: TRBD1
v_call: TRBV18
j_call: TRBJ1-3
clone_size: -
cdr3_nt: TGTGCCAGCTCACCTGTAAGGACAGGGGGAAACACCATATATTTT
cdr3_aa: CASSPVRTGGNTIYF

d_call: -
v_call: TRBV10-3
j_call: TRBJ1-2
clone_size: once
cdr3_nt: TGTGCCATCAGTGAGTCGGACAGAGGCGGCTACACCTTC
cdr3_aa: CAISESDRGGYTF

d_call: -
v_call: TRBV12-3/TRBV12-4
j_call: TRBJ2-1
clone_size: -
cdr3_nt: TGTGCCAGTCACAGGAGCTCCTACAATGAGCAGTTCTTC
cdr3_aa: CASHRSSYNEQFF

d_call: TRBD1
v_call: TRBV7-8
j_call: TRBJ2-7
clone_size: -
cdr3_nt: TGTGCCAGCAGCTTAGGGGGGACAGTCTCCTACGAGCAGTACTTC
cdr3_aa: CASSLGGTVSYEQYF

d_call: -
v_call: TRBV5-1
j_call: TRBJ2-3
clone_size: -
cdr3_nt: TGCGCCAGCAGCCCCGGGACAAACTTTAACACAGATACGCAGTATTTT
cdr3_aa: CASSPGTNFNTDTQYF

d_call: -
v_call: TRBV18
j_call: TRBJ1-1
clone_size: -
cdr3_nt: TGTGCCAGCTCCCCGACCGACAGTTCTAACACTGAAGCTTTCTTT
cdr3_aa: CASSPTDSSNTEAFF

d_call: TRBD2
v_call: TRBV13
j_call: TRBJ2-2
clone_size: -
cdr3_nt: TGTGCCAGCAGCTTAGAGAGCGGGGGCCTGAACACCGGGGAGCTGTTTTTT
cdr3_aa: CASSLESGGLNTGELFF

d_call: -
v_call: TRBV12-2
j_call: TRBJ2-1
clone_size: once
cdr3_nt: TGTGCAAGTCGCTTAGCGTTTTTCCGACCGAATCCGGGACAGAGCACCCATGAGCAGTTCTTC
cdr3_aa: CASRLAFFRPNPGQSTHEQFF

d_call: -
v_call: TRBV25-1
j_call: TRBJ1-1
clone_size: -
cdr3_nt: TGTGCCAGCAGTGAAACCGGGGGAGGCGCTGAAGCTTTCTTT
cdr3_aa: CASSETGGGAEAFF

d_call: TRBD1
v_call: TRBV6-2/TRBV6-3
j_call: TRBJ2-3
clone_size: -
cdr3_nt: TGTGCCAGCAGTCGACAGGGGATCACAGATACGCAGTATTTT
cdr3_aa: CASSRQGITDTQYF

d_call: TRBD1
v_call: TRBV29-1
j_call: TRBJ2-7
clone_size: -
cdr3_nt: TGCAGCGTTGATTCACCGGGACAGGGAGGATACGAGCAGTACTTC
cdr3_aa: CSVDSPGQGGYEQYF

d_call: TRBD1
v_call: TRBV29-1
j_call: TRBJ1-5
clone_size: -
cdr3_nt: TGCAGCGCGGGGACAGGAGGACAGCCCCAGCATTTT
cdr3_aa: CSAGTGGQPQHF

d_call: -
v_call: TRBV18
j_call: TRBJ1-6
clone_size: -
cdr3_nt: TGTGCCAGCTCAGCGACAGCTTATAATTCACCCCTCCACTTT
cdr3_aa: CASSATAYNSPLHF

d_call: TRBD2
v_call: TRBV7-3
j_call: TRBJ2-1
clone_size: once
cdr3_nt: TGTGCCAGCAGCTTAGGGGGGGATGAGCAGTTCTTC
cdr3_aa: CASSLGGDEQFF

d_call: -
v_call: TRBV6-5
j_call: TRBJ2-2
clone_size: many
cdr3_nt: TGTGCCAGCAGTCCCGAGGTCACCGGGGAGCTGTTTTTT
cdr3_aa: CASSPEVTGELFF

d_call: TRBD2
v_call: TRBV10-3
j_call: TRBJ2-7
clone_size: -
cdr3_nt: TGTGCCATCAGTGAGCGGGGGGGACTTCCTGCCCCTCTCTCCTACGAGCAGTACTTC
cdr3_aa: CAISERGGLPAPLSYEQYF

d_call: TRBD1
v_call: TRBV5-8
j_call: TRBJ1-1
clone_size: -
cdr3_nt: TGTGCCACTAGACAGGGGGCAAGGGTTTACACTGAAGCTTTCTTT
cdr3_aa: CATRQGARVYTEAFF

d_call: -
v_call: TRBV4-1
j_call: TRBJ1-2
clone_size: -
cdr3_nt: TGCGCCAGCAGCCAAGATAACAGGGTGACCTATGGCTACACCTTC
cdr3_aa: CASSQDNRVTYGYTF

d_call: -
v_call: TRBV27
j_call: TRBJ2-2
clone_size: once
cdr3_nt: TGTGCCAGCAGTTTCCCGGGGACCGGGGAGCTGTTTTTT
cdr3_aa: CASSFPGTGELFF

d_call: TRBD1
v_call: TRBV5-1
j_call: TRBJ1-5
clone_size: -
cdr3_nt: TGCGCCAGCAGCGCCTGGACAGGGTCGAGCAATCAGCCCCAGCATTTT
cdr3_aa: CASSAWTGSSNQPQHF

d_call: -
v_call: TRBV7-8
j_call: TRBJ1-2
clone_size: -
cdr3_nt: TGTGCCAGCAGCTTAGTCCCCGGAGCTAACTATGGCTACACCTTC
cdr3_aa: CASSLVPGANYGYTF

d_call: -
v_call: TRBV30
j_call: TRBJ1-2
clone_size: few
cdr3_nt: TGTGCCTGGAGTGTACTGAGGCAGGACGGGGATGGCTACACCTTC
cdr3_aa: CAWSVLRQDGDGYTF

d_call: -
v_call: TRBV30
j_call: TRBJ1-4
clone_size: -
cdr3_nt: TGTGCCTGGAATGATGGGGGGACTGAAAAACTGTTTTTT
cdr3_aa: CAWNDGGTEKLFF

d_call: TRBD1
v_call: TRBV3-1/TRBV3-2
j_call: TRBJ1-6
clone_size: -
cdr3_nt: TGTGCCAGCAGCGCGACAGGGGGCAATTCACCCCTCCACTTT
cdr3_aa: CASSATGGNSPLHF

d_call: -
v_call: TRBV24-1
j_call: TRBJ2-7
clone_size: -
cdr3_nt: TGTGCCACCGCGGGGCCGACGGGACAGCAGTACTTC
cdr3_aa: CATAGPTGQQYF

d_call: -
v_call: TRBV19
j_call: TRBJ1-5
clone_size: -
cdr3_nt: TGTGCAACAAAACAGGAAAATCAGCCCCAGCATTTT
cdr3_aa: CATKQENQPQHF

d_call: -
v_call: TRBV27
j_call: TRBJ2-2
clone_size: -
cdr3_nt: TGTGCCAGCCTGAGGGGGGGAGGAACCGGGGAGCTGTTTTTT
cdr3_aa: CASLRGGGTGELFF

d_call: TRBD1
v_call: TRBV5-6
j_call: TRBJ1-1
clone_size: -
cdr3_nt: TGTGCCAGCAGCGGCCGAACAGGGACAGTCGGGAACACTGAAGCTTTCTTT
cdr3_aa: CASSGRTGTVGNTEAFF

d_call: -
v_call: TRBV9
j_call: TRBJ2-3
clone_size: -
cdr3_nt: TGTGCCAGCAGCGTAGAGGGGGTTCGGGCAGATACGCAGTATTTT
cdr3_aa: CASSVEGVRADTQYF